A selection of T cell receptor beta chains follows, all from one sample in a study of identical twins. TCRdb itself ran the 5' RACE reads through MiXCR, one entry per CDR3 protein. The sample consists of around 670,000 distinct CDR3 sequences, roughly 6% of them appearing once. The specimen sequenced was naive T cells sorted from blood. These receptors originate from a young man in good health. The CDR3 runs from the conserved cysteine through the conserved F or W.

V gene	J gene	CDR3 protein
TRBV20-1	TRBJ1-2	CSALTEYGYTF
TRBV4-3	TRBJ1-4	CASSQGKTGRLTNEKLFF
TRBV7-7	TRBJ2-5	CASSLGSARMETQYF
TRBV6-2/TRBV6-3	TRBJ2-1	CASRNLAGAYNEQFF
TRBV29-1	TRBJ1-2	CSATSWKFYGYTF
TRBV24-1	TRBJ2-2	CATSEALDRDAGELFF
TRBV6-6	TRBJ1-1	CASSVSGFTEAFF
TRBV27	TRBJ2-7	CASSLSGGGGRAGRSEQYF
TRBV5-1	TRBJ2-2	CASSQTGSGTGELFF
TRBV28	TRBJ2-5	CASSYPQFDRVSETQYF
TRBV7-6	TRBJ1-2	CASSLAGTGYTF
TRBV14	TRBJ2-7	CASSQGGRSYEQYF
TRBV9	TRBJ2-1	CASSVRASGDNEQFF
TRBV10-3	TRBJ2-4	CATRGGPSMNIQYF
TRBV7-9	TRBJ2-2	CASSGTSGSGTGELFF
TRBV7-9	TRBJ1-5	CASSHGQGGSQPQHF
TRBV4-1	TRBJ2-5	CASSQNAGGAGETQYF